The 27 T cell receptor beta chains given below trace back to one sample, sequenced in a study of CD8 T cells in Susac syndrome (dated by TCRdb to about 2019). Library generation was performed with the immunoSEQ multiplex PCR assay. RNA was extracted using the RNeasy kit, and about 0.5 to 1 microgram was reverse transcribed with random hexamers. TCRdb took the public reads, trimmed them with fastp at Q25, ran MiXCR for clone calling and kept in-frame beta chains. Each entry is one CDR3 protein sequence, shown with its most common DNA and genes. This sample is represented by roughly 140,000 distinct CDR3 sequences; around 95% of them were singletons. The ten largest account for 0.15% of the sample. The sequenced material came from CD8+ T cells from PBMCs. The receptor set was obtained from a human donor with multiple sclerosis.

The chain joins TRBV7-8 to TRBJ2-5, with 10 bases lining up with TRBD2. The CDR3 runs 15 residues. V trimming: 3 bases; J trimming: 5 bases; junction bases outside the gene matches: 6. Germline V gives CDR1 SGHVS, CDR2 FQNEAQ. The CDR3 region is CASSFSSGGTETQYF. The CDR3 nucleotides read TGTGCCAGCAGCTTTTCTAGCGGGGGCACGGAGACCCAGTACTTC. Full variable domain (remainder filled in from reference TRBV7-8 and TRBJ2-5): GAGVSQSPRYKVAKRGQDVALRCDPISGHVSLFWYQQALGQGPEFLTYFQNEAQLDKSGLPSDRFFAERPEGSVSTLKIQRTQQEDSAVYLCASSFSSGGTETQYFGPGTRLLVL.

The CDR3: CASSFGGPGGELFF. CDR3 in DNA: TGTGCCAGCAGTTTCGGGGGGCCTGGCGGGGAGCTGTTTTTT. V gene TRBV6-5 combines with J gene TRBJ2-2, with D possibly TRBD2 on 7 matching bases. With 4 bases removed from V and 7 bases from J, the gap between germline ends came to 13 bases. CDR3 length: 14 amino acids. Germline CDR1 is MNHEY and CDR2 is SVGAGI.

The chain uses TRBV29-1 and TRBJ2-1; D may be TRBD1 or TRBD2 (5 bases each). The V gene's germline CDR1 is SQVTM and CDR2 ANQGSEA. The V end lost 1 base, the J end lost 4 bases, and 17 bases lay between the germline ends. The CDR3 spans 16 residues. Here the CDR3 DNA reads TGCAGCGTTGAAGGACGAATGGGACCTAAGTACAATGAGCAGTTCTTC. Its protein product is CSVEGRMGPKYNEQFF.

This clonotype has a single count. The chain couples TRBV29-1 to TRBJ2-3; no clear D. CDR1 is SQVTM and CDR2 is ANQGSEA in the germline V gene. V was shortened by 1 base and J by 1 base, with 9 bases between the two germline ends. This CDR3 is built from 14 residues. The CDR3 reads CSVEVSGRTDTQYF. The CDR3 DNA is TGCAGCGTTGAAGTCTCAGGCCGCACAGATACGCAGTATTTT.

The chain is built from TRBV29-1 and TRBJ2-1; D is unresolved. V lost 5 bases and J lost 1, with 9 bases in between. Germline CDR1 SQVTM, CDR2 ANQGSEA. CDR3 length equals 13 residues. CDR3 protein: CSVSGQSYNEQFF. DNA of the CDR3: TGCAGCGTTTCGGGTCAGTCCTACAATGAGCAGTTCTTC.

This chain joins TRBV14 and TRBJ2-1; D is perhaps TRBD2 (6 bases). Germline CDR1 reads SGHDN; CDR2 reads FVKESK. This CDR3 spans 17 amino acids. V lost 0 bases to trimming and J lost 0 bases, with 12 bases between them. This CDR3 is CASSQEEGFSSYNEQFF. CDR3 nucleotide sequence: TGTGCCAGCAGCCAAGAGGAGGGGTTTAGCTCCTACAATGAGCAGTTCTTC.

The chain has TRBV30 and TRBJ2-5; D gene ambiguous. This CDR3 is built from 14 residues. V was pared by 0 bases and J by 4 bases, with 12 bases between. CDR1 is GTSNPN and CDR2 is SVGIG in the germline V gene (reference sequence). CDR3: CAWSVGVFAETQYF. As DNA, the CDR3 is TGTGCCTGGAGTGTAGGTGTTTTTGCAGAGACCCAGTACTTC.

The V call is TRBV4-1, the J call TRBJ1-1; unclear D gene. Looked up from germline, CDR1 is MGHRA and CDR2 is YSYEKL. V was shortened by 7 bases and J by 0 bases, with 9 bases between the two germline ends. The CDR3 totals 13 residues. CDR3 loop: CASKGGMNTEAFF. The DNA for the CDR3 is TGCGCCAGCAAGGGTGGGATGAACACTGAAGCTTTCTTT.

The gene calls are TRBV4-1 and TRBJ1-6; D unclear. Germline V gene data show CDR1 as MGHRA and CDR2 as YSYEKL. This CDR3 is built from 14 residues. V was pared by 3 bases and J by 6 bases, with 9 bases between. The CDR3 here is CASSHWDVNSPLHF. The CDR3 DNA reads TGCGCCAGCAGCCATTGGGATGTTAATTCACCCCTCCACTTT.

Only one count was recorded for this clonotype. The chain carries TRBV29-1 and TRBJ1-5, with D maybe TRBD1 (5 bases). CDR1 SQVTM and CDR2 ANQGSEA come from the germline V gene. The ends were cut back, 0 bases at V and 6 bases at J, with 15 bases in the middle. The CDR3 has 15 amino acids. Written as DNA, the CDR3 is TGCAGCGTTGAAGATGGGGAGGGGCACGGTCAGCCCCAGCATTTT. Translated: CSVEDGEGHGQPQHF.

CDR3 loop: CASSRLAPVPQELFF. As DNA, the CDR3 is TGTGCCAGCAGCCGATTAGCTCCAGTTCCCCAGGAACTGTTTTTT. The V gene is TRBV3-1, the J gene TRBJ1-4; no firm D call. The germline CDR1 and CDR2 sequences are LGHDT and YNNKEL (reference sequence). The ends were cut back, 4 bases at V and 12 bases at J, with 21 bases in the middle. This CDR3 region has 15 residues.

This chain joins TRBV4-2 and TRBJ1-5, with no clear D. The CDR3 contains 16 residues. Trimming shortened V by 0 bases and J by 5 bases, and 14 bases separated the two germline ends. Looked up from germline, CDR1 is LGHNA and CDR2 is YNFKEQ. Here the CDR3 reads CASSQDRQVPYQPQHF. CDR3 DNA sequence: TGTGCCAGCAGCCAAGACCGTCAGGTCCCCTATCAGCCCCAGCATTTT.

This chain links TRBV9 with TRBJ2-1, with TRBD1 matching over 8 bases. This CDR3 comprises 16 residues. J lost 5 bases, V lost 3 bases, and 10 bases had no gene match. The germline CDR1 and CDR2 sequences are SGDLS and YYNGEE. The CDR3 reads CASSARPGQEDNEQFF. CDR3 bases: TGTGCCAGCAGCGCGAGACCGGGACAGGAGGACAATGAGCAGTTCTTC.

The chain is built from TRBV12-3 or TRBV12-4 and TRBJ2-7; 13 nucleotides line up with TRBD2. The CDR3 is 15 amino acids. V trimming: 4 bases; J trimming: 6 bases; junction bases outside the gene matches: 6. DNA of the CDR3: TGTGCCAGCAGTTACGGGACTAGCGGGGCCGCCGAGCAGTACGTC. The encoded protein is CASSYGTSGAAEQYV.

The CDR3 here is CASSLDRVYEQYF. Here the CDR3 DNA reads TGTGCCAGCAGCCTGGACAGGGTATACGAGCAGTACTTC. The chain has TRBV13 and TRBJ2-7; TRBD1 matches at 8 bases. The CDR3 is 13 residues long. Germline CDR1 reads PRHDT; CDR2 reads FYEKMQ (reference sequence). With V trimmed by 5 bases and J by 4 bases, 4 bases remained unmatched. The whole variable domain, remainder taken from reference TRBV13 and TRBJ2-7, is AAGVIQSPRHLIKEKRETATLKCYPIPRHDTVYWYQQGPGQDPQFLISFYEKMQSDKGSIPDRFSAQQFSDYHSELNMSSLELGDSALYFCASSLDRVYEQYFGPGTRLTVT.

This chain joins TRBV9 and TRBJ2-1, with no clear D. Germline assignment: CDR1 SGDLS and CDR2 YYNGEE. The CDR3 contains 16 residues. The V end was cut by 3 bases, the J end by 9 bases, with 22 bases between. In DNA, the CDR3 is TGTGCCAGCAGCGGAGACAAGCGATTCGGGTCCAGTGAGCAGTTCTTC. This translates into CASSGDKRFGSSEQFF.

The chain couples TRBV9 to TRBJ1-6; 8 nucleotides line up with TRBD1. The CDR3 covers 15 residues. The V gene end was trimmed by 0 bases and the J gene end by 9 bases; junction bases not matched to a gene: 5. Germline values: CDR1 SGDLS, CDR2 YYNGEE. The CDR3 loop is CASSVADRGSSPLHF. The DNA for the CDR3 is TGTGCCAGCAGCGTAGCTGACAGGGGTAGTTCACCCCTCCACTTT.

V usage is TRBV27 and J usage is TRBJ2-2, with 7 bases aligning to TRBD1. The CDR3 contains 16 residues. V shed 4 bases, J shed 1 base, and the junction held 6 bases outside the gene matches. CDR1 is MNHEY and CDR2 is SMNVEV in the germline V gene (reference sequence). The CDR3, as DNA: TGTGCCAGCAGTTCCCCCAGGACAGGGAACACCGGGGAGCTGTTTTTT. Residues: CASSSPRTGNTGELFF.

CDR3 residues: CASSSRWDNSPLHF. Here the CDR3 DNA reads TGTGCCAGCAGCTCTCGATGGGACAATTCACCCCTCCACTTT. V usage is TRBV7-9 and J usage is TRBJ1-6; D possibly corresponds to TRBD1 (5 bases). Germline CDR1 SEHNR, CDR2 FQNEAQ (reference sequence). The CDR3 has 14 residues. Trimming removed 4 bases from V and 7 bases from J, with 11 bases in between.

This chain connects TRBV29-1 to TRBJ1-1; TRBD1 matches 7 bases. The CDR3 runs to 14 residues. After removal of 3 bases from V and 3 bases from J, the junction contained 7 bases not matched to a gene. From germline, CDR1 is SQVTM and CDR2 ANQGSEA. In DNA, the CDR3 is TGCAGCGTTGACGGTGGCAGGGGGGACACTGAAGCTTTCTTT. Its protein is CSVDGGRGDTEAFF.

The chain recombines TRBV30 with TRBJ1-2, with 7 bases fitting TRBD1. Trimming cost V 7 bases and J 3 bases; bases outside gene matches: 8. The CDR3 spans 13 residues. Germline V CDR1 and CDR2: GTSNPN, SVGIG (reference sequence). This CDR3 reads CAFWTGGHYGYTF. DNA of the CDR3: TGTGCCTTTTGGACAGGCGGTCACTATGGCTACACCTTC. The complete variable domain, with remaining parts taken from reference TRBV30 and TRBJ1-2, reads SQTIHQWPATLVQPVGSPLSLECTVEGTSNPNLYWYRQAAGRGLQLLFYSVGIGQISSEVPQNLSASRPQDRQFILSSKKLLLSDSGFYLCAFWTGGHYGYTFGSGTRLTVV.

In DNA form, the CDR3 reads TGTGCCACCAGGGAGTGGACAGGGAGCTCCTACGAGCAGTACTTC. Translation: CATREWTGSSYEQYF. The V and J genes are TRBV15 and TRBJ2-7; 8 positions match TRBD1. There are 15 residues in the CDR3. J was trimmed by 0 bases and V by 6 bases; bases with no gene match: 7. Germline values: CDR1 LNHNV, CDR2 YYDKDF (reference sequence).

The chain carries TRBV19 and TRBJ2-1; D not certain. Germline V gene sequence: CDR1 LNHDA, CDR2 SQIVND (reference sequence). V gave up 4 bases and J gave up 3 bases, with 10 bases separating them. This CDR3 has 14 amino acids. CDR3 residues: CASSTLGVYNEQFF. The CDR3 nucleotides are TGTGCCAGTAGTACCCTAGGAGTCTACAATGAGCAGTTCTTC.

The V and J genes are TRBV5-1 and TRBJ1-5; the D is unclear. V lost 4 bases, J lost 4 bases, and 12 bases lay in between. CDR1 and CDR2 (germline): SGHRS, YFSETQ. The CDR3 length is 14 residues. For the CDR3, the DNA is TGCGCCAGCAGCCGCGAGGGCCCGAATCAGCCCCAGCATTTT. This encodes CASSREGPNQPQHF.

The CDR3 bases are TGTGCCAGCAGTTCCACCGGCTCCTATAATTCACCCCTCCACTTT. Residues: CASSSTGSYNSPLHF. The V call is TRBV6-5, the J call TRBJ1-6; D ambiguous. This CDR3 region has 15 residues. Trimming shortened V by 4 bases and J by 0 bases, and 7 bases separated the two germline ends. CDR1 MNHEY and CDR2 SVGAGI come from the germline V gene.

This chain links TRBV9 with TRBJ2-7; 8 positions match TRBD1. The ends lost 4 bases at V and 6 bases at J; junction bases unmatched: 9. The CDR3 is 14 amino acids. Germline CDR1 is SGDLS and CDR2 is YYNGEE. In nucleotides, the CDR3 is TGTGCCAGCAGCTATACCGGACAGGGAAGCGAGCAGTACTTC. It yields the protein CASSYTGQGSEQYF.

This chain uses TRBV13 with TRBJ2-7; D is unclear. V was clipped by 0 bases and J by 2 bases, with 8 bases between them. The CDR3 runs to 14 residues. The germline V gene encodes CDR1 PRHDT and CDR2 FYEKMQ (reference sequence). The CDR3 DNA reads as TGTGCCAGCAGCTTAGGTCAGACTCCCTACGAGCAGTACTTC. Translating it yields CASSLGQTPYEQYF.